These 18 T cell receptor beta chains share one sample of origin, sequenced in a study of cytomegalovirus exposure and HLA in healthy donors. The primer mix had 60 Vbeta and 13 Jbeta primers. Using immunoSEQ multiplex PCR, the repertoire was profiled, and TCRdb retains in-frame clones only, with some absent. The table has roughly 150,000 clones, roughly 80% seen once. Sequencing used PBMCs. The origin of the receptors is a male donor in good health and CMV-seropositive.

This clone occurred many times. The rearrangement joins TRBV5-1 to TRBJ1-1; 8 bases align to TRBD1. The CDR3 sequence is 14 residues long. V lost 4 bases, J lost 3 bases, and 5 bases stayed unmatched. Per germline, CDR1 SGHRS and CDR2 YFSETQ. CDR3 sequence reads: CASSISQGDTEAFF. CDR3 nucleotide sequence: TGCGCCAGCAGCATCTCACAGGGGGACACTGAAGCTTTCTTT.

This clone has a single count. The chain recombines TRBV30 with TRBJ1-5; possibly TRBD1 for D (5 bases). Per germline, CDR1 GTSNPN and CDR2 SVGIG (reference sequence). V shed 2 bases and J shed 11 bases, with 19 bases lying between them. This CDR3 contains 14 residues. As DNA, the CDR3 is TGTGCCTGGAGTTCCGGGACTGGGGCTGAGTCCCAGCATTTT. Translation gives CAWSSGTGAESQHF. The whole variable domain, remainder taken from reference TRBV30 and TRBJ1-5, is SQTIHQWPATLVQPVGSPLSLECTVEGTSNPNLYWYRQAAGRGLQLLFYSVGIGQISSEVPQNLSASRPQDRQFILSSKKLLLSDSGFYLCAWSSGTGAESQHFGDGTRLSIL.

The CDR3 region has the DNA TGTGCCAGCAGCGTAGTTGCGGGAGTAATTTACAATGAGCAGTTCTTC. This codes for CASSVVAGVIYNEQFF. The rearrangement joins TRBV9 to TRBJ2-1; TRBD2 agrees at 7 bases. Trimming at V came to 0 bases and at J to 4 bases, leaving 7 bases not matched to a gene. Germline V lookup: CDR1 SGDLS, CDR2 YYNGEE. The CDR3 covers 16 residues.

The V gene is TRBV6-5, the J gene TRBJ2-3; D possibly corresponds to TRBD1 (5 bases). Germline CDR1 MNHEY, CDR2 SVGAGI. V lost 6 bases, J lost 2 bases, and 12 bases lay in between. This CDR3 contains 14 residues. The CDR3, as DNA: TGTGCCAGCAGCCCATGGACAAACACAGATACGCAGTATTTT. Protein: CASSPWTNTDTQYF.

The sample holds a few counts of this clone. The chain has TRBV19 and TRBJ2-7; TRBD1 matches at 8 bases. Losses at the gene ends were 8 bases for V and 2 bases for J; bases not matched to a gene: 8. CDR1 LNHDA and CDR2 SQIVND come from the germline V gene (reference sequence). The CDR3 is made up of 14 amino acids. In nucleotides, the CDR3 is TGTGCCAGTCGTCCTGGACAGGGCACCTACGAGCAGTACTTC. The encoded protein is CASRPGQGTYEQYF.

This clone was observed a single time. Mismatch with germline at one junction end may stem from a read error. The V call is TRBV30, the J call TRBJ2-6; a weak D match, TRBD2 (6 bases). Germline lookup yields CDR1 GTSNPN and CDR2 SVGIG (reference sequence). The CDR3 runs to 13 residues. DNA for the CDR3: TGTGCCTTAGGGACTGCTGGAGCCAACGGCCTGACTTTC. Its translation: CALGTAGANGLTF.

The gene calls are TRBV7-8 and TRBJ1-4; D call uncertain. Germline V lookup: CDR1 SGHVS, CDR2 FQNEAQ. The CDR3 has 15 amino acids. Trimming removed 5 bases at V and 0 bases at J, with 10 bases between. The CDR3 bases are TGTGCCAGCAGCAGAAACGTAGCAACTAATGAAAAACTGTTTTTT. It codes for CASSRNVATNEKLFF.

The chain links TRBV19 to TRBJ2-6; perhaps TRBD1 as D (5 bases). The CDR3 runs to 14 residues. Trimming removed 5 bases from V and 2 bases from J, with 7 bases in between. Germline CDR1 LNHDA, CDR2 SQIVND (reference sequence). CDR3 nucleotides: TGTGCCAGTAGTCTCAGGGCTGGGGCCAACGTCCTGACTTTC. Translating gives CASSLRAGANVLTF.

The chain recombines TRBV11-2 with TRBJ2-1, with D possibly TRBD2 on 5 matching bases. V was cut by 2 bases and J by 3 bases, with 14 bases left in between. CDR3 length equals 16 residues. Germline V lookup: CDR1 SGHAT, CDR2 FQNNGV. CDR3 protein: CASSLSLWTDYNEQFF. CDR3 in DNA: TGTGCCAGCAGCTTAAGTCTCTGGACTGACTACAATGAGCAGTTCTTC.

CDR3 in DNA: TGTGCCATCAGTACAGGGACTAGCGTTAGCGAGCAGTACTTC. Translated: CAISTGTSVSEQYF. The V and J genes are TRBV10-3 and TRBJ2-7; 10 bases match TRBD2. In germline, CDR1 is ENHRY, CDR2 SYGVKD. Losses at the gene ends were 5 bases for V and 6 bases for J; bases not matched to a gene: 7. The CDR3 covers 14 residues.

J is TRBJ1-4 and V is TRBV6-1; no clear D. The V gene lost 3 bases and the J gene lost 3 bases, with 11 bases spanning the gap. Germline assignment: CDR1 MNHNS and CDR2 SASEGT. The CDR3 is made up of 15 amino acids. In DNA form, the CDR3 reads TGTGCCAGCAGTGACGAGGGCCTTTCTAATGAAAAACTGTTTTTT. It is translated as CASSDEGLSNEKLFF.

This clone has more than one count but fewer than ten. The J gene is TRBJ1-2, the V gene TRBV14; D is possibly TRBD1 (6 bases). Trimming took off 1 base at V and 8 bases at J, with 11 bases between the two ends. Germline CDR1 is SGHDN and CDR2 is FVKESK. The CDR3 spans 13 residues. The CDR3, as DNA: TGTGCCAGCAGCCAAGGCAGGGGAAGGGGCTACACCTTC. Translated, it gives CASSQGRGRGYTF.

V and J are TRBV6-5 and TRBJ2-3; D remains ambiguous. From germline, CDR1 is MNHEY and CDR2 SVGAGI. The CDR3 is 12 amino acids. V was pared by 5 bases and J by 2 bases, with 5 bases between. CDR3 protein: CASSPNTDTQYF. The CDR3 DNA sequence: TGTGCCAGCAGTCCCAACACAGATACGCAGTATTTT.

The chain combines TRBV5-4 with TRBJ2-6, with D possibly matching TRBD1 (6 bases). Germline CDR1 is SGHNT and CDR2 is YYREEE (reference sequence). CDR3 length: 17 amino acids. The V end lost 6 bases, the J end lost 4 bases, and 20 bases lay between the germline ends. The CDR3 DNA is TGTGCCAGCACTCCACAGGGATGGCGACCCGGGGCCAACGTCCTGACTTTC. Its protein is CASTPQGWRPGANVLTF.

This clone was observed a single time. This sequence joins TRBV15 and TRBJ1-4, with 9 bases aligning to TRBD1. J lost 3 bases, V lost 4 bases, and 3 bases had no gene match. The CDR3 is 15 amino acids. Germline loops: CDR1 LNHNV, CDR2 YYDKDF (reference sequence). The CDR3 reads CATSKGQGPNEKLFF. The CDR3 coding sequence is TGTGCCACCAGCAAGGGACAGGGTCCTAATGAAAAACTGTTTTTT.

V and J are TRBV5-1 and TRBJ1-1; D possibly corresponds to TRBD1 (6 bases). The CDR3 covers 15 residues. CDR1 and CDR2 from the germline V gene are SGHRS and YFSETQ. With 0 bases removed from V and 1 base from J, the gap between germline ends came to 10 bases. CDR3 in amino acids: CASSLGTDPNTEAFF. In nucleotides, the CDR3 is TGCGCCAGCAGCTTGGGGACAGACCCGAACACTGAAGCTTTCTTT.

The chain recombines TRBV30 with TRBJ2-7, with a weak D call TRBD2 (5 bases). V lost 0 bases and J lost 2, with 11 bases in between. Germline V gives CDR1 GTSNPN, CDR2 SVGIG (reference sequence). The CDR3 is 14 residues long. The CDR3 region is CAWSVSGGAYEQYF. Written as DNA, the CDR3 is TGTGCCTGGAGTGTAAGCGGAGGCGCCTACGAGCAGTACTTC.

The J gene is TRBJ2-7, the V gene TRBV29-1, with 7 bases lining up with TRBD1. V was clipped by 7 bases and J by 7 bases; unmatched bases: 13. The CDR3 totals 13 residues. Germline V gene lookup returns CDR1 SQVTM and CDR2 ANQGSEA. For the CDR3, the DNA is TGCAGCGGACGATTGACAGGGATAGGGGAGCAGTACTTC. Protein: CSGRLTGIGEQYF.